A single sample gave rise to the 16 T cell receptor beta chains below, sequenced in a study of blood T cell repertoires in COVID-19. Some clones are missing from TCRdb's copy, which holds only in-frame ones; the method was immunoSEQ multiplex PCR. In the table there are more than 350,000 clones, 75% to 90% of which are singletons. The specimen sequenced was PBMCs or T cells enriched from blood (not recorded which). The receptor source for this set is a man aged 18 to 29 who had recovered from COVID-19.

This chain links TRBV7-2 with TRBJ2-3, with TRBD1 matching 7 bases. The junction had 2 bases not matched to a gene; V was cut back by 2 bases and J by 6 bases. The germline CDR1 and CDR2 sequences are SGHTA and FQGNSA. There are 13 residues in the CDR3. The CDR3 reads CASSLRGQDTQYF. As DNA, the CDR3 is TGTGCCAGCAGCTTAAGGGGACAGGATACGCAGTATTTT.

The V gene is TRBV7-2, the J gene TRBJ2-2; D is possibly TRBD2 (6 bases). Trimming took 5 bases from V and 6 from J, leaving 19 bases between them. The CDR3 runs to 16 residues. Germline loops: CDR1 SGHTA, CDR2 FQGNSA. CDR3 DNA sequence: TGTGCCAGCAGCCTAGGATCCGCGGGGACGTCCGGGGAGCTGTTTTTT. It is translated as CASSLGSAGTSGELFF.

This clone was seen once. This chain connects TRBV24-1 to TRBJ1-1, with D perhaps TRBD1 (5 bases). Trimming removed 7 bases from V and 1 base from J, with 12 bases in between. Germline V lookup: CDR1 KGHDR, CDR2 SFDVKD. The CDR3 sequence is 14 residues long. CDR3 sequence reads: CATRGYGQNTEAFF. CDR3 coding DNA: TGTGCCACCAGGGGGTACGGACAGAACACTGAAGCTTTCTTT.

The CDR3 DNA follows: TGTGCCAGCAGCTTGGAGCGACCGAGGGACTATGGCTACACCTTC. Amino acid sequence: CASSLERPRDYGYTF. The chain links TRBV5-4 to TRBJ1-2, with D unclear. With 0 bases removed from V and 3 bases from J, the gap between germline ends came to 12 bases. Germline V CDR1 and CDR2: SGHNT, YYREEE (reference sequence). The CDR3 has 15 amino acids. The full variable domain, in which reference TRBV5-4 and TRBJ1-2 provide the parts outside the CDR3, is ETGVTQSPTHLIKTRGQQVTLRCSSQSGHNTVSWYQQALGQGPQFIFQYYREEENGRGNFPPRFSGLQFPNYSSELNVNALELDDSALYLCASSLERPRDYGYTFGSGTRLTVV.

Note on this clone: This sample includes further DNA sequences coding for the same CDR3. The rearrangement uses TRBV18 and TRBJ1-3; 7 positions agree with TRBD1. The CDR3 contains 13 residues. V lost 3 bases, J lost 4 bases, and 0 bases stayed unmatched. CDR1 and CDR2 (germline): KGHSH, LQKENI. In nucleotides, the CDR3 is TGTGCCAGCTCACCGGGACAGGGAAACACCATATATTTT. It translates to CASSPGQGNTIYF.

The chain has TRBV19 and TRBJ1-5; the match to TRBD1 covers 7 bases. The CDR3 covers 16 residues. Losses at the gene ends were 5 bases for V and 6 bases for J; bases not matched to a gene: 13. Germline V gives CDR1 LNHDA, CDR2 SQIVND (reference sequence). The CDR3 region is CASSRPGTVGIQPQHF. CDR3 in DNA: TGTGCCAGTAGTCGCCCCGGGACAGTTGGTATTCAGCCCCAGCATTTT. Complete variable domain (other parts from reference TRBV19 and TRBJ1-5): DGGITQSPKYLFRKEGQNVTLSCEQNLNHDAMYWYRQDPGQGLRLIYYSQIVNDFQKGDIAEGYSVSREKKESFPLTVTSAQKNPTAFYLCASSRPGTVGIQPQHFGDGTRLSIL.

The chain joins TRBV2 to TRBJ2-2; 8 nucleotides agree with TRBD2. The CDR3 totals 15 residues. Looked up from germline, CDR1 is SNHLY and CDR2 is FYNNEI. V dropped 5 bases and J dropped 4; count of bases not matched to a gene: 6. The chain's CDR3 is CASSPTSGVTGELFF. Written as DNA, the CDR3 is TGTGCCAGCAGTCCTACTAGCGGAGTCACCGGGGAGCTGTTTTTT.

The rearrangement uses TRBV7-6 and TRBJ2-3; 9 positions agree with TRBD2. Trimming cost V 5 bases and J 0 bases; bases outside gene matches: 6. The length of the CDR3 is 16 residues. Germline CDR1 and CDR2: SGHVS and FNYEAQ. The CDR3 DNA follows: TGTGCCAGCAGCCCATGGACTAGCGCTAGCACAGATACGCAGTATTTT. Encoded protein: CASSPWTSASTDTQYF.

The chain combines TRBV9 with TRBJ1-6, with D maybe TRBD1 (5 bases). Germline loops: CDR1 SGDLS, CDR2 YYNGEE. V was trimmed by 6 bases and J by 7 bases, leaving 11 bases between them. The CDR3 is made up of 13 amino acids. The CDR3: CASNGQGNSPLHF. The CDR3 DNA sequence: TGTGCCAGCAATGGGCAGGGAAATTCACCCCTCCACTTT.

This chain connects TRBV28 to TRBJ2-7; TRBD1 might be the D (5 bases). The V gene lost 3 bases and the J gene lost 4 bases, with 10 bases spanning the gap. The CDR3 extends over 13 amino acids. CDR1 and CDR2 (germline): MDHEN, SYDVKM. CDR3 sequence: CASSFQRQYEQYF. In DNA form, the CDR3 reads TGTGCCAGCAGTTTCCAGAGACAGTACGAGCAGTACTTC.

The chain has TRBV3-1 (or the pseudogene TRBV3-2) and TRBJ2-7; TRBD2 matches 11 bases. J gave up 0 bases and V 0 bases, and 13 bases lay outside the gene matches. This CDR3 is built from 20 residues. The germline CDR1 and CDR2 sequences are LGHDT and YNNKEL (reference sequence). The CDR3 region is CASSQEGGTSGIFSSYEQYF. CDR3 coding DNA: TGTGCCAGCAGCCAAGAGGGAGGGACTAGCGGAATCTTTAGCTCCTACGAGCAGTACTTC.

The chain employs TRBV7-9 and TRBJ1-2; no clear D gene. Germline CDR1 and CDR2: SEHNR and FQNEAQ (reference sequence). V was clipped by 7 bases and J by 2 bases, with 11 bases between them. CDR3 size: 13 residues. CDR3 amino acids: CASTPAENYGYTF. In DNA form, the CDR3 reads TGTGCCAGCACCCCCGCGGAGAACTATGGCTACACCTTC.

The chain has TRBV29-1 and TRBJ2-3; possible D gene TRBD1, 5 bases. The V gene lost 4 bases and the J gene lost 4 bases, with 15 bases spanning the gap. The CDR3 extends over 14 amino acids. In germline, CDR1 is SQVTM, CDR2 ANQGSEA. CDR3 loop: CSVGPQGRADTQYF. CDR3 DNA: TGCAGCGTTGGCCCGCAGGGTAGGGCAGATACGCAGTATTTT.

The chain carries TRBV27 and TRBJ1-2; TRBD1 is a possible D gene (5 bases). Germline V gene data show CDR1 as MNHEY and CDR2 as SMNVEV (reference sequence). The CDR3 is 14 residues long. V was clipped by 7 bases and J by 6 bases, with 18 bases between them. Written as DNA, the CDR3 is TGTGCCAGCAAGCCCCAGGGTTTTTTCGATGGCTACACCTTC. This gives the protein CASKPQGFFDGYTF.

The gene calls are TRBV19 and TRBJ1-2; D is undetermined. This CDR3 is built from 15 residues. The V gene's germline CDR1 is LNHDA and CDR2 SQIVND (reference sequence). V lost 7 bases to trimming and J lost 1 base, with 16 bases between them. In nucleotides, the CDR3 is TGTGCCAGTATCCCGGTAGGAGGCCTTAACTATGGCTACACCTTC. It encodes CASIPVGGLNYGYTF.

The chain joins TRBV19 to TRBJ1-4; 9 bases match TRBD1. Trimming removed 4 bases from V and 2 bases from J; junction bases left unmatched: 2. The CDR3 has 15 residues. Germline V gene data show CDR1 as LNHDA and CDR2 as SQIVND (reference sequence). The CDR3: CASSTGQGTNEKLFF. DNA of the CDR3: TGTGCCAGTAGTACGGGACAGGGCACTAATGAAAAACTGTTTTTT.